This T cell receptor (beta chain) was profiled in a study of blood T cell repertoires in COVID-19. Overall study: From T cells, B-cell-depleted T cells, or PBMCs came the material, which was cDNA or gDNA.

There are 17 residues in the CDR3. Looked up from germline, CDR1 is SGHRS and CDR2 is YFSETQ. With 5 bases clipped from V and 0 bases from J, the junction kept 8 bases outside the gene matches. Profiled with immunoSEQ multiplex PCR; TCRdb holds only in-frame clones, not every one. Here the sample spans 150,000 to 160,000 clones, roughly 89% being singletons. The sequence came from a man in his fifties or sixties with acute or convalescent COVID-19. Sequencing was done on a sample of peripheral blood. V usage is TRBV5-1 and J usage is TRBJ1-4; 9 bases are a match to TRBD1. CDR3 sequence (DNA): TGCGCCAGCAGTCGGGGACAGGGCCCCGCAACTAATGAAAAACTGTTTTTT. This sequence encodes CASSRGQGPATNEKLFF. Drawing the rest from reference TRBV5-1 and TRBJ1-4, the complete variable domain is KAGVTQTPRYLIKTRGQQVTLSCSPISGHRSVSWYQQTPGQGLQFLFEYFSETQRNKGNFPGRFSGRQFSNSRSEMNVSTLELGDSALYLCASSRGQGPATNEKLFFGSGTQLSVL.